This is a list of T cell receptor beta chains from one sample in a study of glioma-infiltrating T cells after dendritic cell vaccination. Libraries were prepared by immunoSEQ multiplex PCR; TCRdb keeps only in-frame clonotypes and omits some of them. Among some 70,000 clones listed, around 86% were seen once. The sequences come from blood, collected before dendritic cell vaccination. All receptors derive from a human donor with glioblastoma. Each CDR3 is given with its conserved first and last residue. A D gene is named only where the DNA matches it firmly. Clone size is given for some rows only: seen once, a few or many times, or a class if the clone is expanded.

CASSLDRISYEQYF | TGCGCCAGCAGCTTGGATCGCATATCCTACGAGCAGTACTTC | NA | TRBV5-1 | NA | 14 | TRBJ2-7
CASSPARTQYF | TGTGCCAGCAGCCCCGCGCGGACCCAGTACTTC | NA | TRBV2 | NA | 11 | TRBJ2-5
CASSHGGTEAFF | TGTGCCAGCAGCCACGGGGGAACTGAAGCTTTCTTT | NA | TRBV7-9 | NA | 12 | TRBJ1-1
CASRGGTDFYGYTF | TGTGCCAGCAGGGGTGGGACAGACTTCTATGGCTACACCTTC | TRBD1 | TRBV28 | NA | 14 | TRBJ1-2
CASSGTGNEQYF | TGTGCCAGCAGTGGGACAGGCAACGAGCAGTACTTC | TRBD1 | TRBV28 | NA | 12 | TRBJ2-7
CASSESMGGYGYTF | TGCGCCAGCAGTGAGTCGATGGGGGGCTATGGCTACACCTTC | NA | TRBV10-1 | few | 14 | TRBJ1-2
CASSREANSPLHF | TGTGCCAGCAGCCGAGAAGCGAATTCACCCCTCCACTTT | NA | TRBV5-6 | NA | 13 | TRBJ1-6
CATSRDSTGEETQYF | TGTGCCACCAGCAGAGATTCGACAGGGGAAGAGACCCAGTACTTC | TRBD1 | TRBV15 | NA | 15 | TRBJ2-5
CASSLGGARPEAFF | TGTGCCAGCAGTTTGGGAGGGGCGCGTCCTGAAGCTTTCTTT | NA | TRBV28 | NA | 14 | TRBJ1-1
CASSIRQGNSYEQYF | TGCGCCAGCAGCATCCGACAGGGGAACTCCTACGAGCAGTACTTC | TRBD1 | TRBV4-1 | NA | 15 | TRBJ2-7
CASSQPGQTYEQYF | TGCGCCAGCAGCCAACCGGGACAGACCTACGAGCAGTACTTC | TRBD1 | TRBV4-1 | NA | 14 | TRBJ2-7
CASSPTSGEETQYF | TGTGCCAGCAGCCCGACTAGCGGGGAAGAGACCCAGTACTTC | TRBD2 | TRBV7-2 | NA | 14 | TRBJ2-5
CASSPLMVSEQYF | TGTGCCAGCAGCCCATTGATGGTCTCCGAGCAGTACTTC | NA | TRBV6-5 | once | 13 | TRBJ2-7
CASSPPLRGHQETQYF | TGTGCCAGCTCACCACCTCTGCGGGGGCACCAAGAGACCCAGTACTTC | NA | TRBV18 | NA | 16 | TRBJ2-5
CASSQQVLEQYF | TGTGCCAGCAGTCAACAGGTGCTCGAGCAGTACTTC | NA | TRBV28 | few | 12 | TRBJ2-7
CASSPRTAYNEQFF | TGTGCCAGCAGCCCGCGGACAGCCTACAATGAGCAGTTCTTC | NA | TRBV7-9 | NA | 14 | TRBJ2-1
CASSYSSGGGYTQYF | TGTGCCAGCAGTTACAGTAGCGGGGGGGGGTATACGCAGTATTTT | TRBD2 | TRBV6-5 | NA | 15 | TRBJ2-3